The 12 T cell receptor beta chains below come from one sample, sequenced in a study of low-dose radiotherapy and immunotherapy resistance in tumors (dated by TCRdb to between 2021 and 2023). To make first-strand cDNA, Superscript III was used along with a set of TRAV- and TRBV-specific primers so that both the TCRalpha and TCRbeta chains were covered. TCRs were amplified for 20 to 25 PCR cycles with Phusion, using a constant-region primer paired with the adapter attached to the V primers. The public reads were quality trimmed at Q25 with fastp and then assembled into clones with MiXCR by TCRdb, keeping productive beta chains. Rows are combined by CDR3 protein, so each entry shows the most common genes and DNA. In this sample the table shows about 10,000 distinct CDR3 sequences, 40% to 55% of which occur a single time. About 6% of the sample goes to the ten largest clones. All receptors derive from a human donor with advanced metastatic prostate, ovarian, gallbladder or colorectal cancer (not recorded which). This table probably holds off-target reads from a library built for another chain.

The gene calls are TRBV10-3 and TRBJ2-2, with 15 bases fitting TRBD2. J lost 4 bases, V lost 0 bases, and 6 bases had no gene match. CDR1 is ENHRY, CDR2 SYGVKD, per germline. This CDR3 has 19 residues. The CDR3 loop reads CAISESPGLAGGGTGELFF. The CDR3, as DNA: TGTGCCATCAGTGAGTCCCCGGGACTAGCGGGAGGAGGCACCGGGGAGCTGTTTTTT.

The J gene is TRBJ2-7, the V gene TRBV2, with 7 nucleotides matching TRBD1. V lost 5 bases, J lost 3 bases, and 4 bases stayed unmatched. This CDR3 contains 13 residues. The germline gives CDR1 SNHLY, CDR2 FYNNEI. The CDR3 DNA follows: TGTGCCAGCAGTTCCGGGACAGTCTACGAGCAGTACTTC. It encodes CASSSGTVYEQYF.

The J gene is TRBJ2-5, the V gene TRBV6-1; no clear D gene. Per the germline V gene, CDR1 is MNHNS and CDR2 is SASEGT. The CDR3 has 12 residues. The V end lost 3 bases, the J end lost 5 bases, and 7 bases lay between the germline ends. CDR3 protein: CASSESRETQYF. The CDR3 DNA is TGTGCCAGCAGTGAGAGTCGTGAGACCCAGTACTTC.

The chain combines TRBV10-3 with TRBJ2-1; D unresolved. Trimming cost V 3 bases and J 7 bases, with 16 bases left between them. The CDR3 has 15 amino acids. Germline V gene data show CDR1 as ENHRY and CDR2 as SYGVKD. For the CDR3, the DNA is TGTGCCATCAGTGAAACAGCGCAATCAAGGAATGAGCAGTTCTTC. Protein sequence: CAISETAQSRNEQFF.

The chain links TRBV30 to TRBJ2-1; D call uncertain. The CDR3 runs to 13 residues. Germline V gives CDR1 GTSNPN, CDR2 SVGIG (reference sequence). Trimming removed 5 bases at V and 7 bases at J, with 15 bases between. The CDR3 here is CAWRRMTVNEQFF. For the CDR3, the DNA is TGTGCCTGGCGTCGGATGACTGTGAATGAGCAGTTCTTC.

The chain uses TRBV23-1 and TRBJ2-1, with 7 nucleotides matching TRBD1. TRBV23-1 is an ORF for which the function is uncertain. The CDR3 totals 13 residues. With V trimmed by 8 bases and J by 4 bases, 5 bases remained unmatched. The CDR3: CASENRGYNEQFF. The CDR3 DNA reads as TGCGCCAGCGAGAACAGGGGTTACAATGAGCAGTTCTTC.

This chain uses TRBV9 with TRBJ2-5; 8 bases fit TRBD1. Germline CDR1 SGDLS, CDR2 YYNGEE. The CDR3 extends over 13 amino acids. Trimming removed 4 bases from V and 5 bases from J; junction bases left unmatched: 4. As DNA, the CDR3 is TGTGCCAGCAGCCTGGGACAGGAGGAGACCCAGTACTTC. Translating gives CASSLGQEETQYF.

The chain has TRBV2 and TRBJ2-3; D not certain. V was cut by 1 base and J by 6 bases, with 14 bases left in between. CDR3 length equals 15 residues. Germline assignment: CDR1 SNHLY and CDR2 FYNNEI. CDR3: CASSEGVSPPDTQYF. The CDR3, as DNA: TGTGCCAGCAGTGAAGGGGTGTCTCCCCCGGATACGCAGTATTTT.

CDR3 DNA: TGCAGCGTTGAGCGGACCCGCTCCTACAATGAGCAGTTCTTC. Its protein is CSVERTRSYNEQFF. V is TRBV29-1 and J is TRBJ2-1; D is undetermined. Germline CDR1 SQVTM, CDR2 ANQGSEA. The V and J ends lost 3 bases and 0 bases respectively, with 9 bases between them. This CDR3 region has 14 residues.

This chain joins TRBV12-3 or TRBV12-4 and TRBJ1-1; D remains unclear. The ends were cut back, 7 bases at V and 1 base at J, with 13 bases in the middle. CDR3 length: 14 amino acids. The chain's CDR3 is CASTSGRRNTEAFF. As DNA, the CDR3 is TGTGCCAGCACCTCGGGCCGACGGAACACTGAAGCTTTCTTT.

The chain has TRBV9 and TRBJ1-2; D is uncertain. CDR1 and CDR2 from the germline V gene are SGDLS and YYNGEE. The CDR3 has 13 residues. Trimming removed 2 bases from V and 4 bases from J, with 9 bases in between. Here the CDR3 DNA reads TGTGCCAGCAGCGTCGGGCCAAGCTATGGCTACACCTTC. Amino acid sequence: CASSVGPSYGYTF.

The rearrangement uses TRBV12-3 or TRBV12-4 and TRBJ2-1, with D possibly being TRBD1 or TRBD2 (5 bases each). The CDR3 covers 15 residues. V lost 7 bases, J lost 4 bases, and 17 bases lay in between. The CDR3 DNA is TGTGCCAGCACAGTGGGGGAGACGAATTACAATGAGCAGTTCTTC. Translated, it gives CASTVGETNYNEQFF.